Below, 21 T cell receptor beta chains from the same sample are listed, as sequenced in a study of blood T cell repertoires in COVID-19. Generated by immunoSEQ multiplex PCR, the TCRdb table keeps only in-frame clones and is missing some. The sample consists of some 150,000 clones, around 86% of them appearing once. Sample: peripheral blood. These receptors all come from a man aged 65-85 years with acute or convalescent COVID-19.

This chain links TRBV15 with TRBJ1-3, with 8 bases that match TRBD1. The V segment lost 5 bases and the J segment 0 bases; nucleotides outside the gene matches: 3. The CDR3 has 15 amino acids. Germline V gives CDR1 LNHNV, CDR2 YYDKDF (reference sequence). The CDR3 coding sequence is TGTGCCACCAGCCTGGACAGGGTCTCTGGAAACACCATATATTTT. It translates to CATSLDRVSGNTIYF.

The rearrangement joins TRBV7-8 to TRBJ2-1; D gene unclear. Germline V gene lookup returns CDR1 SGHVS and CDR2 FQNEAQ. The CDR3 runs 14 residues. V was cut by 0 bases and J by 8 bases, with 11 bases left in between. CDR3 DNA sequence: TGTGCCAGCAGCTTAGCGGAGATTAGTGATGAGCAGTTCTTC. Its protein is CASSLAEISDEQFF.

The chain recombines TRBV29-1 with TRBJ2-7; no firm D call. In germline, CDR1 is SQVTM, CDR2 ANQGSEA. The CDR3 extends over 12 amino acids. V was trimmed by 7 bases and J by 5 bases, leaving 15 bases between them. CDR3: CSAEGGSDEQYF. CDR3 DNA sequence: TGCAGCGCCGAAGGCGGCTCGGACGAGCAGTACTTC.

This chain connects TRBV20-1 to TRBJ2-4; TRBD2 is a possible D gene (5 bases). The germline V and J ends were trimmed by 8 bases and 9 bases, with 14 bases remaining between them. Looked up from germline, CDR1 is DFQATT and CDR2 is SNEGSKA (reference sequence). CDR3 length: 11 amino acids. The CDR3 protein is CSRWELGIQYF. CDR3 in DNA: TGCAGTCGGTGGGAGTTGGGCATTCAGTACTTC.

J is TRBJ1-3 and V is TRBV6-5; 7 nucleotides align to TRBD1. After removal of 6 bases from V and 3 bases from J, the junction contained 8 bases not matched to a gene. From germline, CDR1 is MNHEY and CDR2 SVGAGI. CDR3 length equals 15 residues. The CDR3 is CASSLDRENGNTIYF. DNA of the CDR3: TGTGCCAGCAGCTTAGACAGGGAGAATGGAAACACCATATATTTT.

The gene calls are TRBV28 and TRBJ1-2; possibly TRBD1 for D (5 bases). V lost 3 bases to trimming and J lost 4 bases, with 9 bases between them. Germline assignment: CDR1 MDHEN and CDR2 SYDVKM. There are 13 residues in the CDR3. For the CDR3, the DNA is TGTGCCAGCAGTTTCCCGACAGTCTATGGCTACACCTTC. Translating gives CASSFPTVYGYTF.

The chain uses TRBV7-2 and TRBJ2-4, with 10 bases fitting TRBD2. J gave up 6 bases and V 6 bases, and 14 bases lay outside the gene matches. This CDR3 is built from 17 residues. Germline V gene sequence: CDR1 SGHTA, CDR2 FQGNSA. CDR3: CASRTEREGRGGNIQYF. CDR3 bases: TGTGCCAGCAGGACCGAGCGGGAGGGCCGGGGTGGAAACATTCAGTACTTC. The entire variable domain, with the rest obtained from reference TRBV7-2 and TRBJ2-4, is as follows: GAGVSQSPSNKVTEKGKDVELRCDPISGHTALYWYRQSLGQGLEFLIYFQGNSAPDKSGLPSDRFSAERTGGSVSTLTIQRTQQEDSAVYLCASRTEREGRGGNIQYFGAGTRLSVL.

This sequence joins TRBV4-1 and TRBJ2-3; 9 nucleotides align to TRBD2. Per the germline V gene, CDR1 is MGHRA and CDR2 is YSYEKL. The CDR3 spans 16 residues. The V segment lost 0 bases and the J segment 3 bases; nucleotides outside the gene matches: 4. The CDR3, as DNA: TGCGCCAGCAGCCAAGAGGGCGGGAGGGTTACAGATACGCAGTATTTT. It codes for CASSQEGGRVTDTQYF.

The V call is TRBV7-9, the J call TRBJ2-7, with D perhaps matching TRBD2 (5 bases). The CDR3 has 12 amino acids. In germline, CDR1 is SEHNR, CDR2 FQNEAQ (reference sequence). V lost 5 bases and J lost 10, with 15 bases in between. CDR3 coding DNA: TGTGCCAGCAGCGACCGAGGGCGGCGACAGTACTTC. Translating it yields CASSDRGRRQYF.

This rearrangement joins TRBV28 to TRBJ1-6; 10 bases are a match to TRBD1. V was clipped by 5 bases and J by 8 bases; unmatched bases: 9. Germline V gene lookup returns CDR1 MDHEN and CDR2 SYDVKM. The CDR3 covers 16 residues. The CDR3 here is CASSPLRGTGDSPLHF. Here the CDR3 DNA reads TGTGCCAGCAGTCCCCTAAGAGGGACAGGGGATTCACCCCTCCACTTT.

DNA for the CDR3: TGTGCCAGCAGTTTTCGAAGGCAGGGGACCGGGGAGCTGTTTTTT. Residues: CASSFRRQGTGELFF. This chain joins TRBV27 and TRBJ2-2; TRBD1 might be the D (6 bases). The CDR3 totals 15 residues. Germline V gene data show CDR1 as MNHEY and CDR2 as SMNVEV (reference sequence). V was cut by 3 bases and J by 5 bases, with 13 bases left in between.

The rearrangement links TRBV5-4 to TRBJ1-1, with TRBD1 as a possible D gene (6 bases). Trimming removed 0 bases at V and 1 base at J, with 10 bases between. Germline V gene data show CDR1 as SGHNT and CDR2 as YYREEE (reference sequence). CDR3 length equals 15 residues. The CDR3 region has the DNA TGTGCCAGCAGCTTGGCCTCAGGGGCGAACACTGAAGCTTTCTTT. Its translation: CASSLASGANTEAFF.

This clone was seen just once. The chain carries TRBV2 and TRBJ2-7; TRBD1 agrees at 9 bases. The V and J ends lost 5 bases and 2 bases, in that order; junction bases with no gene match: 4. Germline V gene data show CDR1 as SNHLY and CDR2 as FYNNEI. This CDR3 comprises 14 residues. The CDR3 loop reads CASSSGTGPYEQYF. DNA of the CDR3: TGTGCCAGCAGTTCCGGGACAGGGCCCTACGAGCAGTACTTC.

The rearrangement joins TRBV18 to TRBJ1-2; TRBD1 might be the D (5 bases). The CDR3 extends over 15 amino acids. Looked up from germline, CDR1 is KGHSH and CDR2 is LQKENI. V gave up 3 bases and J gave up 8 bases, with 19 bases separating them. CDR3 bases: TGTGCCAGCTCACCGATGTCCCGGGACTTGGGGGGCTACACCTTC. Protein product: CASSPMSRDLGGYTF. Together with reference TRBV18 and TRBJ1-2, the CDR3 gives the full variable domain: NAGVMQNPRHLVRRRGQEARLRCSPMKGHSHVYWYRQLPEEGLKFMVYLQKENIIDESGMPKERFSAEFPKEGPSILRIQQVVRGDSAAYFCASSPMSRDLGGYTFGSGTRLTVV.

The sample holds one count of this clone. The chain is built from TRBV5-5 and TRBJ1-6, with a weak D call TRBD1 (6 bases). Germline values: CDR1 SGHKS, CDR2 YYEKEE (reference sequence). The V gene lost 5 bases and the J gene lost 1 base, with 10 bases spanning the gap. This CDR3 region has 15 residues. CDR3 sequence (DNA): TGTGCCAGCAGGTTAACAGGGTCCTATAATTCACCCCTCCACTTT. This encodes CASRLTGSYNSPLHF.

The V and J genes are TRBV6-5 and TRBJ1-1, with unresolved D. This CDR3 contains 13 residues. Deletions cut 6 bases from V and 4 bases from J, with 12 bases between. Germline V gene data show CDR1 as MNHEY and CDR2 as SVGAGI. The CDR3 bases are TGTGCCAGCAGCTCGATTCAACTCACTGAAGCTTTCTTT. This codes for CASSSIQLTEAFF.

This chain joins TRBV5-1 and TRBJ2-3; 8 bases agree with TRBD1. This CDR3 is 15 amino acids long. V lost 2 bases, J lost 3 bases, and 5 bases stayed unmatched. Germline V CDR1 and CDR2: SGHRS, YFSETQ. CDR3 region: CASSFARGQTDTQYF. In DNA, the CDR3 is TGCGCCAGCAGCTTCGCCAGGGGGCAGACAGATACGCAGTATTTT. The variable domain in full, with the rest retrieved from reference TRBV5-1 and TRBJ2-3, is KAGVTQTPRYLIKTRGQQVTLSCSPISGHRSVSWYQQTPGQGLQFLFEYFSETQRNKGNFPGRFSGRQFSNSRSEMNVSTLELGDSALYLCASSFARGQTDTQYFGPGTRLTVL.

The V and J genes are TRBV5-4 and TRBJ2-3, with 8 bases matching TRBD2. This CDR3 comprises 15 residues. Germline V gives CDR1 SGHNT, CDR2 YYREEE (reference sequence). After removal of 2 bases from V and 2 bases from J, the junction contained 4 bases not matched to a gene. Here the CDR3 reads CASSFRGGTTDTQYF. The CDR3 nucleotides read TGTGCCAGCAGCTTCCGGGGGGGCACCACAGATACGCAGTATTTT.

This clone is a singleton in its sample. The chain couples TRBV2 to TRBJ1-6, with TRBD1 as a possible D gene (5 bases). The length of the CDR3 is 13 residues. Germline V gene sequence: CDR1 SNHLY, CDR2 FYNNEI. The ends were cut back, 1 base at V and 9 bases at J, with 7 bases in the middle. The CDR3 coding sequence is TGTGCCAGCAGTGAAGGGAGGGGTTCACCCCTCCACTTT. Encoded protein: CASSEGRGSPLHF.

The genes are TRBV5-8 and TRBJ1-4; 8 nucleotides match TRBD1. CDR1 and CDR2 (germline): SGHTS, YDEGEE. This CDR3 has 15 amino acids. After removal of 3 bases from V and 4 bases from J, the junction contained 5 bases not matched to a gene. The CDR3: CASSWGQEFNEKLFF. Here the CDR3 DNA reads TGTGCCAGCAGCTGGGGACAGGAGTTTAATGAAAAACTGTTTTTT.

This chain connects TRBV7-8 to TRBJ2-3, with a tentative D call TRBD2 (6 bases). This CDR3 has 15 residues. Trimming stripped 1 base from V and 2 bases from J, with 10 bases between. CDR1 and CDR2 from the germline V gene are SGHVS and FQNEAQ. DNA for the CDR3: TGTGCCAGCAGCTTAGTTGGGGGGTTCACAGATACGCAGTATTTT. Its translation: CASSLVGGFTDTQYF.